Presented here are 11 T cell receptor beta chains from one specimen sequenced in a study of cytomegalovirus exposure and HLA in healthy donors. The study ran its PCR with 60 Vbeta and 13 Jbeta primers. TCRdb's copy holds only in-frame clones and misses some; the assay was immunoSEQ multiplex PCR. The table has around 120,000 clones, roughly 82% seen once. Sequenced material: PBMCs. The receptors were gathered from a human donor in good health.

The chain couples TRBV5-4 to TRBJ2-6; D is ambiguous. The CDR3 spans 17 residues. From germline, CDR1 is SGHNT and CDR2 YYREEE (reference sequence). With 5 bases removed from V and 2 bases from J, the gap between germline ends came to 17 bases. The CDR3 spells CASSPKPNLPGANVLTF. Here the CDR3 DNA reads TGTGCCAGCAGTCCCAAGCCCAATTTACCTGGGGCCAACGTCCTGACTTTC.

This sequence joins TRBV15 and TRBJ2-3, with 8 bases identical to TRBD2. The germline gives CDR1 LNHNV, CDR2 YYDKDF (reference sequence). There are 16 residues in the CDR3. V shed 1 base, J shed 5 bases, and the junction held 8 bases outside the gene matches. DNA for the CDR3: TGTGCCACCAGCAGAGTGGCGGGACTAGGGGGAGATACGCAGTATTTT. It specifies CATSRVAGLGGDTQYF.

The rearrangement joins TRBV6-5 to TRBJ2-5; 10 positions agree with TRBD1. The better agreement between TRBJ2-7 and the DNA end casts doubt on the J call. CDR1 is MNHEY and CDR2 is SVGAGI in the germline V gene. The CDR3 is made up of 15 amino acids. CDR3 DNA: TGTGCCAGCAGTTACCTCGGACAGGGGGGTTACGAGCAGTACTTC. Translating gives CASSYLGQGGYEQYF.

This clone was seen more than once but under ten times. The CDR3, as DNA: TGTGCCAGCAGCCCCCTCAGGGGGGAGTCACCCCTCCACTTT. Translated, it gives CASSPLRGESPLHF. The J gene is TRBJ1-6, the V gene TRBV6-4; TRBD1 matches at 7 bases. The CDR3 length is 14 residues. Germline CDR1 is MRHNA and CDR2 is SNTAGT. Trimming removed 6 bases from V and 10 bases from J; junction bases left unmatched: 9.

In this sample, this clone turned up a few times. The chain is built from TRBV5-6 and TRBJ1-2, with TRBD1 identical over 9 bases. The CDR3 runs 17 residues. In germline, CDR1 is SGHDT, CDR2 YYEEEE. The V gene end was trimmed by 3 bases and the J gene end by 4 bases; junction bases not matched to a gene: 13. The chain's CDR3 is CASSSRDRDPPPYGYTF. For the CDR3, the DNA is TGTGCCAGCAGCTCCCGGGACAGGGACCCTCCTCCCTATGGCTACACCTTC.

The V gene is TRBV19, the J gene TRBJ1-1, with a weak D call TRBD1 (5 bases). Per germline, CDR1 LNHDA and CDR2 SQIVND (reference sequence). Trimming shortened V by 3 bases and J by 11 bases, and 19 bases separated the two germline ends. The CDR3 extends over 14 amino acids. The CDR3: CASSIGQGGRDAFF. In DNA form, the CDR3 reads TGTGCCAGTAGTATTGGGCAGGGAGGAAGGGATGCTTTCTTT.

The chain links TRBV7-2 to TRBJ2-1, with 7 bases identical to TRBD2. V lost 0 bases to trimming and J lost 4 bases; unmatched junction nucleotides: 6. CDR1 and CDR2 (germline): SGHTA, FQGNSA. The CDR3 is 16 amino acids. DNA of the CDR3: TGTGCCAGCAGCTTAGCAGTGCTAGCGGTTTACAATGAGCAGTTCTTC. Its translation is CASSLAVLAVYNEQFF.

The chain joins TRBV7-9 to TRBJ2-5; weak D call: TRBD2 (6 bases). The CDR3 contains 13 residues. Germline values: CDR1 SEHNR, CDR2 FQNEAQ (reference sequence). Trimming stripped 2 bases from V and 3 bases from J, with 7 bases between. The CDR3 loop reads CASSLPGEETQYF. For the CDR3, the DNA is TGTGCCAGCAGCTTACCGGGGGAAGAGACCCAGTACTTC.

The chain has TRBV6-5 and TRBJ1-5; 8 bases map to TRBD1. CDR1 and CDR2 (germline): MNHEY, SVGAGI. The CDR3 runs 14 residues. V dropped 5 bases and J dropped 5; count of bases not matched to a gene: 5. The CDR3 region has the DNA TGTGCCAGCAGTAACAACAGGGGGGATCAGCCCCAGCATTTT. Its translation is CASSNNRGDQPQHF.

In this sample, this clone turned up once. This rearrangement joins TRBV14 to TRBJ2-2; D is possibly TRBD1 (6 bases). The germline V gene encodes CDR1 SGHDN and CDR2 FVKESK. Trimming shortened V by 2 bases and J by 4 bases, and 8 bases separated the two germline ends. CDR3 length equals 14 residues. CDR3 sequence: CASSQQGTTGELFF. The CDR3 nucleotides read TGTGCCAGCAGCCAACAGGGGACCACCGGGGAGCTGTTTTTT.

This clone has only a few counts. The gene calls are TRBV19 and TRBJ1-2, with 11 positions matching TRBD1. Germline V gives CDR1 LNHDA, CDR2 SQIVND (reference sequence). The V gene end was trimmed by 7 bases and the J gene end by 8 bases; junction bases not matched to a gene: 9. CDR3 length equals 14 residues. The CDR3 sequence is CASTAGQGVGGYTF. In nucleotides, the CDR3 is TGTGCCAGTACAGCGGGACAGGGGGTCGGGGGCTACACCTTC.